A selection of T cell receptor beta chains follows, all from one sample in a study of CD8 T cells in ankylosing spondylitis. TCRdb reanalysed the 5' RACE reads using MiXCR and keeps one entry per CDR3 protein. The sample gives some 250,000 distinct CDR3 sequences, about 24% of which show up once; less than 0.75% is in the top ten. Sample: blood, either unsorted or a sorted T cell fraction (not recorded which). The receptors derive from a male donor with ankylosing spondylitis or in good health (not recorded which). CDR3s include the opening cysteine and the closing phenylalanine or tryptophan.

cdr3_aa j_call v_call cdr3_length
CSAPGGRSSVANEKLFF TRBJ1-4 TRBV20-1 17
CSAREIQGQGSRQYF TRBJ2-7 TRBV20-1 15
CASSFPTGGKAYEQYF TRBJ2-7 TRBV7-8 16
CASSSRTAGDYNEQFF TRBJ2-1 TRBV5-5 16
CSVADRTQETQYF TRBJ2-5 TRBV29-1 13
CASSPRGVGGLARDTQYF TRBJ2-3 TRBV3-1 18
CASSESRVDTQYF TRBJ2-3 TRBV10-2 13
CASSPLNEQFF TRBJ2-1 TRBV12-3/TRBV12-4 11
CSARDYVRDTQYF TRBJ2-3 TRBV20-1 13
CDTSDSDRGRGDNEQFF TRBJ2-1 TRBV24-1 17
CASLDRAGTDTQYF TRBJ2-3 TRBV27 14
CASSSFGDPSNRAHNEQFF TRBJ2-1 TRBV28 19
CASSYNPGATQYF TRBJ2-5 TRBV6-5 13
CATSTRDGGLEPQHF TRBJ1-5 TRBV15 15
CSVEHLYGYTF TRBJ1-2 TRBV29-1 11
CSVGYRGGETQYF TRBJ2-5 TRBV29-1 13
CASREPGRPGHF TRBJ2-7 TRBV28 12
CASRPGTGEETQYF TRBJ2-5 TRBV12-3/TRBV12-4 14
CASSFRQGRNEQYF TRBJ2-7 TRBV5-5 14
CASSYRPGLAGGPYNEQFF TRBJ2-1 TRBV6-5 19
CASRGGSDEQFF TRBJ2-1 TRBV6-6 12
CATSTRTSGGADTQYF TRBJ2-3 TRBV15 16
CASRSRGFSTDTQYF TRBJ2-3 TRBV6-1 15
CASGLSRAFGELFF TRBJ2-2 TRBV12-5 14
CASSLAGSARETQYF TRBJ2-5 TRBV5-1 15
CASSLDGTTADTQYF TRBJ2-3 TRBV12-3/TRBV12-4 15
CSARAKDTQYF TRBJ2-3 TRBV20-1 11
CASSPRQEGEQFF TRBJ2-1 TRBV12-3/TRBV12-4 13
CSARSGLAGDNEQFF TRBJ2-1 TRBV20-1 15
CSARAGTSGGNTDTQYF TRBJ2-3 TRBV20-1 17
CAITAGSGNEQFF TRBJ2-1 TRBV10-3 13
CASSLGLAGGSLQDTQYF TRBJ2-3 TRBV5-1 18
CASSSGIASETQYF TRBJ2-5 TRBV10-1 14
CAISVDSRDTQYF TRBJ2-3 TRBV10-3 13
CSAHGTSGGSSYNEQFF TRBJ2-1 TRBV20-1 17
CSVEDRLAGDTDTQYF TRBJ2-3 TRBV29-1 16
CSAMADYEQYF TRBJ2-7 TRBV20-1 11
CSARGHGGGANEQFF TRBJ2-1 TRBV20-1 15
CASSEWAGGATNEKLFF TRBJ1-4 TRBV2 17
CATGMGQANTGELFF TRBJ2-2 TRBV24-1 15
CSVEKPMNTEAFF TRBJ1-1 TRBV29-1 13
CASSLNSGNTIYF TRBJ1-3 TRBV12-3/TRBV12-4 13
CATSEATGAQETQYF TRBJ2-5 TRBV24-1 15
CASSHQISGSGETQYF TRBJ2-5 TRBV28 16
CASSNYGYEQYF TRBJ2-7 TRBV12-3/TRBV12-4 12
CSVDGRPDTQYF TRBJ2-3 TRBV29-1 12